The clone carrying this T cell receptor (beta chain) was recorded many times. Its antigen is not identified. Per germline, CDR1 SGHTA and CDR2 FQGNSA. Trimming cost V 4 bases and J 4 bases; bases outside gene matches: 9. The CDR3 runs to 15 residues. TCRdb reanalysed the reads using MiXCR and keeps one entry per CDR3 protein. This table holds some 940,000 distinct CDR3 sequences, 31% found once. This sample is part of a study of T cell repertoires in cytomegalovirus infection. Turning to the study itself: Public TCR beta signatures marked donors with CMV infection and the matching HLA.

Sequencing used cultured CD8+ T cells from PBMCs, obtained from culture after CMV antigen stimulation. V gene TRBV7-2 combines with J gene TRBJ1-2; 7 nucleotides align to TRBD1. This receptor was taken from a human donor in good health (CMV status not recorded). Some clones in this sample may be carry-over from other donors' samples. In DNA, the CDR3 is TGTGCCAGCAGCTCCGGACAGGTCTATCCCTATGGCTACACCTTC. As protein: CASSSGQVYPYGYTF.